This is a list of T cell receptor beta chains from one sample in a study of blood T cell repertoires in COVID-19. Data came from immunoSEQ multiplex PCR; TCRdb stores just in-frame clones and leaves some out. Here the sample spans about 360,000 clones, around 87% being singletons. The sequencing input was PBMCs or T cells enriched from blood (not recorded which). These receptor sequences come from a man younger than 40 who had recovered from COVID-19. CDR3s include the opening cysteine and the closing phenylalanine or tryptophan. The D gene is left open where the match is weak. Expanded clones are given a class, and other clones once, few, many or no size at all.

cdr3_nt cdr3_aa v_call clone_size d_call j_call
TGTGCCTGGGGAAGACAGGGATCCCAGCCCCAGCATTTT CAWGRQGSQPQHF TRBV30 . TRBD1 TRBJ1-5
TGCGCCAGCAGCCAGAACAGGGAAGAGGACGAAAAACTGTTTTTT CASSQNREEDEKLFF TRBV5-1 . . TRBJ1-4
TGTGCCAGCAGAGGTCGAGGGTTCGGCTACACCTTC CASRGRGFGYTF TRBV6-5 few . TRBJ1-2
TGTGCCAGCAGCCGGGTGGGACTAGCGGGGATAGATACGCAGTATTTT CASSRVGLAGIDTQYF TRBV11-2 . TRBD2 TRBJ2-3
TGTGCCAGCAGCGACTTTCCCAGCGGGGGGGCCGGGGAGCTGTTTTTT CASSDFPSGGAGELFF TRBV3-1/TRBV3-2 . TRBD2 TRBJ2-2
TGTGCTAGTGGTCCAACACGATCTGAAGCTTTCTTT CASGPTRSEAFF TRBV12-5 . . TRBJ1-1
TGTGCCAGCAGGCCGAGGGACTGGGGAAACATTCAGTACTTC CASRPRDWGNIQYF TRBV6-5 . . TRBJ2-4
TGTGCCAGCTCACCACAGGAGGGGCCTCGAGCTTTCTTT CASSPQEGPRAFF TRBV18 once . TRBJ1-1
TGTGCCAGCAGCCAACGACAGGGCTCCGGGGAGCTGTTTTTT CASSQRQGSGELFF TRBV3-1/TRBV3-2 . TRBD1 TRBJ2-2
TGTGCCAGCAGCCCATCAAGAGGCTATGGCTACACCTTC CASSPSRGYGYTF TRBV12-3/TRBV12-4 . . TRBJ1-2
TGTGCCAGCAAAGAGGATAACACTGAAGCTTTCTTT CASKEDNTEAFF TRBV6-5 many . TRBJ1-1
TGTGCCAGCAGCTTGGTTGGGCAAGGGGGTACTGAAGCTTTCTTT CASSLVGQGGTEAFF TRBV5-4 . . TRBJ1-1
TGTGCCAGCAGCCAAGTTGAGAGAAATGGCTACACCTTC CASSQVERNGYTF TRBV4-2 . . TRBJ1-2
TGTGCCAGCAGCCAAGAGAAAGGGAGGGGAACAGATACGCAGTATTTT CASSQEKGRGTDTQYF TRBV4-2 . TRBD2 TRBJ2-3
TGTGCCAGCAGTCCATCGGACAGGGGTCGAGGCTATGGCTACACCTTC CASSPSDRGRGYGYTF TRBV3-1/TRBV3-2 few TRBD1 TRBJ1-2
TGCAGCGTTGAAGCAGGGGGCGCGGATACGCAGTATTTT CSVEAGGADTQYF TRBV29-1 . TRBD1 TRBJ2-3
TGTGCCAGCAGCCCCCGAGTAGTTGATGACACTGAAGCTTTCTTT CASSPRVVDDTEAFF TRBV7-9 . . TRBJ1-1
TGTGCCAGCCACTCAAATGGAGGGCAGTACTTC CASHSNGGQYF TRBV5-6 . . TRBJ2-7
TGTGCCAGCAGCCGCCAGGATCAGCCCCAGCATTTT CASSRQDQPQHF TRBV7-9 . . TRBJ1-5
TGTGCCAGCAGCAGGACTAGCGGTTTGGAGACCCAGTACTTC CASSRTSGLETQYF TRBV6-2/TRBV6-3 . TRBD2 TRBJ2-5
TGTGCCAGCAGCGTGGGACAGAGGATGAACACTGAAGCTTTCTTT CASSVGQRMNTEAFF TRBV9 . TRBD1 TRBJ1-1
TGTGCCAGCAGCCGTACTTTGGGACAGGGAATCTATGGCTACACCTTC CASSRTLGQGIYGYTF TRBV3-1/TRBV3-2 . TRBD1 TRBJ1-2
TGTGCCAGCAGCTTATCGGACAGAAATGGCTACACCTTC CASSLSDRNGYTF TRBV7-8 . . TRBJ1-2
TGTGCCAGCCGTAACAGGGGGCTCGCTAATGAAAAACTGTTTTTT CASRNRGLANEKLFF TRBV2 . TRBD1 TRBJ1-4
TGTGCCAGCGGGGGACAGACTTACGAGCAGTACTTC CASGGQTYEQYF TRBV6-5 once TRBD1 TRBJ2-7
TGTGCCAGCAGCTTGCCCCAGGGGGCCATTAAGGGCTACACCTTC CASSLPQGAIKGYTF TRBV5-6 . TRBD1 TRBJ1-2
TGTGCCTGGACCACAAAGGGACAGGGTTACACTGAAGCTTTCTTT CAWTTKGQGYTEAFF TRBV30 . TRBD1 TRBJ1-1
TGTGCCAGCAGCTCGGGACTAGCGGGGGGACAAGAGACCCAGTACTTC CASSSGLAGGQETQYF TRBV7-8 . TRBD2 TRBJ2-5
TGTGCCAGCAGCCCGACAGGGATGGAGACCCAGTACTTC CASSPTGMETQYF TRBV6-5 . TRBD1 TRBJ2-5
TGTGCCACCAGCAGAGATGCGGACTTCTTCTCTGGCTACACCTTC CATSRDADFFSGYTF TRBV15 . . TRBJ1-2
TGTGCCTGGGGAAACGGACTAGCAACAGATACGCAGTATTTT CAWGNGLATDTQYF TRBV30 many TRBD2 TRBJ2-3
TGCGCCAGCAGCCATGACACAGGGACCCCTGAAGCTTTCTTT CASSHDTGTPEAFF TRBV4-3 . . TRBJ1-1
TGTGCCAGTTCGGACAGGGGACTATACAATGAGCAGTTCTTC CASSDRGLYNEQFF TRBV19 . TRBD1 TRBJ2-1